This T cell receptor (beta chain) was captured by sequencing in a study of identical twins. CDR1 and CDR2 (germline): SQVTM, ANQGSEA. V was cut by 4 bases and J by 6 bases, with 13 bases left in between. The CDR3 totals 13 residues. MiXCR, run by TCRdb on the 5' RACE reads, gives a single entry per CDR3 protein. This sample carries roughly 290,000 distinct CDR3 sequences, approximately 8.5% of them seen once, and the ten largest clones take about 2.1%. The data also belong to a second study, concerning yellow fever vaccine responses in identical twins.

This clonotype was sampled from a woman younger than 35 in good health. The chain combines TRBV29-1 with TRBJ2-1; tentative D call: TRBD2 (5 bases). Sequencing input: memory (CD45RO+) T cells sorted from blood. As DNA, the CDR3 is TGCAGCGTTGGATGGGAGAGAATCAATGAGCAGTTCTTC. Protein sequence: CSVGWERINEQFF.